The 24 T cell receptor beta chains below were found in one sample sequenced in a study of T cells in Graves' hyperthyroidism and ophthalmopathy. RNA transcripts yielded amplified TCR beta CDR3 regions. HTBI primers were the set used in a first-round RT-PCR of the TCR CDR3. Each CDR3 protein gets one entry after TCRdb re-called the multiplex PCR reads with MiXCR. The sample has under 250,000 distinct CDR3 sequences, almost 25% seen once. Sequencing used blood. The source of these receptors is a woman aged 35 to 49 with Graves' ophthalmopathy.

This chain links TRBV9 with TRBJ2-2; the match to TRBD2 covers 12 bases. Trimming removed 0 bases from V and 5 bases from J; junction bases left unmatched: 5. This CDR3 is built from 17 residues. Germline V gene sequence: CDR1 SGDLS, CDR2 YYNGEE. CDR3 bases: TGTGCCAGCAGCGTAGTGGGACTAGCGGGCAATACCGGGGAGCTGTTTTTT. This sequence encodes CASSVVGLAGNTGELFF.

This chain's CDR3 is CASSLVGRSDTEAFF. CDR3 bases: TGTGCCAGCAGTTTGGTAGGAAGGTCGGACACTGAAGCTTTCTTT. The chain is built from TRBV28 and TRBJ1-1; D is unclear. CDR1 MDHEN and CDR2 SYDVKM come from the germline V gene. Between the trimmed V and J ends, which lost 3 bases and 3 bases, there was a span of 14 bases. The CDR3 is made up of 15 amino acids.

At least ten counts were recorded for this clonotype. The genes are TRBV20-1 and TRBJ1-1; D is uncertain. The CDR3 covers 13 residues. Per germline, CDR1 DFQATT and CDR2 SNEGSKA (reference sequence). Trimming pared 3 bases from V and 2 bases from J, leaving 10 bases between. In DNA, the CDR3 is TGCAGTGCTAGTTGGGCCCTAAACACTGAAGCTTTCTTT. Amino acids: CSASWALNTEAFF.

V usage is TRBV9 and J usage is TRBJ2-3; D may be TRBD2 (6 bases). Between the trimmed V and J ends, which lost 2 bases and 0 bases, there was a span of 13 bases. The CDR3 is made up of 16 amino acids. Germline CDR1 SGDLS, CDR2 YYNGEE. CDR3 protein: CASSVLIADSTDTQYF. CDR3 sequence (DNA): TGTGCCAGCAGCGTCTTAATAGCGGATAGCACAGATACGCAGTATTTT.

The table lists this clonotype with many counts. This chain uses TRBV29-1 with TRBJ2-5, with 10 nucleotides matching TRBD1. The CDR3 runs to 16 residues. Germline CDR1 SQVTM, CDR2 ANQGSEA. Trimming at V came to 3 bases and at J to 1 base, leaving 8 bases not matched to a gene. The CDR3 DNA sequence: TGCAGCGTTGAGCCGGGACAGGGGCCCCGCCAAGAGACCCAGTACTTC. It specifies CSVEPGQGPRQETQYF.

This clonotype was seen at least ten times. This chain connects TRBV20-1 to TRBJ2-7; the match to TRBD2 covers 12 bases. This CDR3 comprises 15 residues. Germline V gene lookup returns CDR1 DFQATT and CDR2 SNEGSKA (reference sequence). V was clipped by 0 bases and J by 5 bases; unmatched bases: 5. The CDR3 here is CSARDRSSGRDEQYF. The CDR3 region has the DNA TGCAGTGCTAGAGATCGGTCTAGCGGGAGGGACGAGCAGTACTTC.

This clonotype has a handful of counts. A much larger clonotype is one base distant, so this may be a read error. The CDR3 region has the DNA TGTGCCAGCAGCTGGGACAGGGGGCTGAGGGTCACCGGGGAGCTGTTTTTT. Its translation: CASSWDRGLRVTGELFF. This chain uses TRBV11-1 with TRBJ2-2; 12 bases fit TRBD1. The V gene's germline CDR1 is SGHAT and CDR2 FQDESV (reference sequence). J gave up 4 bases and V 4 bases, and 7 bases lay outside the gene matches. The CDR3 has 17 amino acids.

This clonotype came up many times. The rearrangement links TRBV6-2 or TRBV6-3 to TRBJ1-5, with 7 bases that match TRBD1. The CDR3 covers 16 residues. The trim removed 2 bases at V and 3 bases at J, leaving 7 bases unmatched. The V gene's germline CDR1 is MNHEY and CDR2 SVGEGT. CDR3 loop: CASSYTPGGVNQPQHF. The CDR3 nucleotides are TGTGCCAGCAGTTACACCCCAGGGGGTGTCAATCAGCCCCAGCATTTT.

This clonotype was found many times. This chain links TRBV20-1 with TRBJ1-5, with D hard to call. The CDR3 runs 13 residues. Trimming cost V 0 bases and J 6 bases, with 9 bases left between them. Germline V gene sequence: CDR1 DFQATT, CDR2 SNEGSKA (reference sequence). The CDR3 DNA follows: TGCAGTGCTAGAGAAAGGGCGAGTCAGCCCCAGCATTTT. Protein: CSARERASQPQHF.

This clonotype was recorded a few times. A much larger clone differs from this one at a single base, so this may be a read error. J is TRBJ2-5 and V is TRBV29-1; the D is unclear. The V gene's germline CDR1 is SQVTM and CDR2 ANQGSEA. Deletions cut 4 bases from V and 1 base from J, with 4 bases between. The CDR3 length is 11 residues. CDR3: CSVGIQETQYF. The CDR3 DNA reads TGCAGCGTTGGTATCCAAGAGACCCAGTACTTC.

This clonotype was found many times. The CDR3 nucleotides are TGTGCCAGCAGCCCCCTTTTCAACTCTGGAAACACCATATATTTT. Translated, it gives CASSPLFNSGNTIYF. This rearrangement joins TRBV7-2 to TRBJ1-3; no reliable D call. Germline CDR1 reads SGHTA; CDR2 reads FQGNSA. CDR3 length equals 15 residues. V lost 5 bases to trimming and J lost 0 bases, with 11 bases between them.

This clonotype has ten or more counts. This chain connects TRBV6-6 to TRBJ1-2, with D perhaps matching TRBD1 (5 bases). V dropped 5 bases and J dropped 6 bases, with 13 bases sitting between them. Germline CDR1 is MNHNY and CDR2 is SVGAGI (reference sequence). The CDR3 covers 13 residues. The CDR3 DNA is TGTGCCAGCAGTCCAGGGCTAGGGAATGGCTACACCTTC. Protein: CASSPGLGNGYTF.

This clonotype showed up many times. The rearrangement links TRBV24-1 to TRBJ2-7; D is perhaps TRBD2 (5 bases). The CDR3 spans 13 residues. Trimming removed 5 bases at V and 2 bases at J, with 9 bases between. From germline, CDR1 is KGHDR and CDR2 SFDVKD. The CDR3 DNA reads as TGTGCCACCAGTGGCCGGGAACCCTACGAGCAGTACTTC. Translated, it gives CATSGREPYEQYF.

Ten or more counts support this clonotype. This chain connects TRBV11-1 to TRBJ2-7; D may be TRBD2 (5 bases). V lost 4 bases and J lost 0, with 19 bases in between. The germline V gene encodes CDR1 SGHAT and CDR2 FQDESV (reference sequence). The CDR3 covers 17 residues. The CDR3 region has the DNA TGTGCCAGCAGCTACCTTGGGTTGGGGAGAAGCTCCTACGAGCAGTACTTC. It encodes CASSYLGLGRSSYEQYF.

The chain links TRBV5-1 to TRBJ1-1, with D perhaps TRBD1 (5 bases). CDR3 size: 15 residues. Trimming removed 2 bases at V and 1 base at J, with 12 bases between. CDR1 is SGHRS and CDR2 is YFSETQ in the germline V gene. Here the CDR3 reads CASSFSPGGNTEAFF. The DNA of the CDR3 is TGCGCCAGCAGCTTTTCCCCCGGGGGGAACACTGAAGCTTTCTTT. Complete variable domain (other parts from reference TRBV5-1 and TRBJ1-1): KAGVTQTPRYLIKTRGQQVTLSCSPISGHRSVSWYQQTPGQGLQFLFEYFSETQRNKGNFPGRFSGRQFSNSRSEMNVSTLELGDSALYLCASSFSPGGNTEAFFGQGTRLTVV.

This chain links TRBV12-5 with TRBJ1-2, with D possibly matching TRBD1 (5 bases). Germline values: CDR1 LGHNT, CDR2 FRNRAP. Trimming cost V 2 bases and J 6 bases, with 13 bases left between them. CDR3 length equals 14 residues. CDR3 DNA: TGTGCTAGTGGTTTGTTTGGGGCGGAGGATGGCTACACCTTC. Its protein product is CASGLFGAEDGYTF.

With respect to this clonotype: Because it lacks the conserved phenylalanine or tryptophan at the end, this CDR3 is likely a read error. The V call is TRBV9, the J call TRBJ1-1; unclear D gene. Trimming took off 7 bases at V and 6 bases at J, with 13 bases between the two ends. The CDR3 consists of 12 residues. CDR1 and CDR2 from the germline V gene are SGDLS and YYNGEE. This CDR3 reads CASRGTSSEAFS. For the CDR3, the DNA is TGTGCCAGCCGGGGAACCTCCTCTGAAGCTTTCTCT.

This clonotype was recorded at least ten times. This rearrangement joins TRBV5-5 to TRBJ1-2; no clear D gene. Germline V lookup: CDR1 SGHKS, CDR2 YYEKEE (reference sequence). Trimming pared 1 base from V and 5 bases from J, leaving 12 bases between. The CDR3 is made up of 14 amino acids. DNA for the CDR3: TGTGCCAGCAGCTTGTGGGCAAAGTCATATGGCTACACCTTC. Protein product: CASSLWAKSYGYTF.

This clonotype came up many times. This sequence joins TRBV10-1 and TRBJ1-6; D possibly corresponds to TRBD1 (5 bases). This CDR3 has 16 amino acids. CDR1 and CDR2 (germline): WNHNN, SYGVQD (reference sequence). Trimming took 1 base from V and 8 from J, leaving 15 bases between them. CDR3 nucleotides: TGCGCCAGCAGTGAGTTTTCAGTCCCCAGGGATTCACCCCTCCACTTT. Translating it yields CASSEFSVPRDSPLHF.

This clonotype showed up many times. This chain joins TRBV28 and TRBJ2-5; D might be TRBD2 (6 bases). Germline loops: CDR1 MDHEN, CDR2 SYDVKM. The CDR3 has 13 amino acids. Trimming took off 6 bases at V and 4 bases at J, with 12 bases between the two ends. The CDR3 sequence is CASSPGLLETQYF. In DNA form, the CDR3 reads TGTGCCAGCAGCCCGGGACTGCTAGAGACCCAGTACTTC.

This clonotype occurred many times. The chain couples TRBV28 to TRBJ2-7; no definite D call. The CDR3 has 13 amino acids. V lost 5 bases, J lost 6 bases, and 14 bases lay in between. Germline loops: CDR1 MDHEN, CDR2 SYDVKM. CDR3 sequence: CASSLRHLSEQYF. The CDR3 nucleotides read TGTGCCAGCAGTCTCCGCCACTTGAGCGAGCAGTACTTC. Full variable domain (remainder filled in from reference TRBV28 and TRBJ2-7): DVKVTQSSRYLVKRTGEKVFLECVQDMDHENMFWYRQDPGLGLRLIYFSYDVKMKEKGDIPEGYSVSREKKERFSLILESASTNQTSMYLCASSLRHLSEQYFGPGTRLTVT.

This clonotype was counted only a few times. The chain links TRBV10-3 to TRBJ2-7; no reliable D call. V was cut by 8 bases and J by 4 bases, with 9 bases left in between. This CDR3 spans 11 amino acids. The germline gives CDR1 ENHRY, CDR2 SYGVKD. The DNA of the CDR3 is TGTGCCATCCAAACAGAATACGAGCAGTACTTC. Residues: CAIQTEYEQYF.

V and J are TRBV30 and TRBJ1-5; D is ambiguous. V was pared by 4 bases and J by 4 bases, with 11 bases between. This CDR3 is 13 amino acids long. The germline V gene has CDR1 GTSNPN and CDR2 SVGIG (reference sequence). CDR3 in DNA: TGTGCCTGGAATACAGATCCGAATCAGCCCCAGCATTTT. It translates to CAWNTDPNQPQHF.

This clonotype was seen many times. The rearrangement uses TRBV18 and TRBJ1-1, with D possibly TRBD1 on 5 matching bases. CDR1 KGHSH and CDR2 LQKENI come from the germline V gene. Trimming pared 3 bases from V and 0 bases from J, leaving 17 bases between. CDR3 length: 17 amino acids. The chain's CDR3 is CASSPLRGESMNTEAFF. The CDR3 coding sequence is TGTGCCAGCTCACCCCTGAGAGGGGAATCCATGAACACTGAAGCTTTCTTT.